This is a list of T cell receptor beta chains from one sample in a study of blood T cells in healthy people across ages. Using its own MiXCR run on the 5' RACE reads, TCRdb lists one record per CDR3 protein. The profile shows about 2 million distinct CDR3 sequences, around 48% of them singletons. Sequencing was performed on blood. Every receptor here comes from a woman aged 40 to 50 in good health. Both conserved end residues are part of each CDR3. A D gene is named only where the DNA matches it firmly. Only part of the rows carry a size: once, few, many, or a class if the clone is expanded.

j_gene: TRBJ2-5
abundance: few
v_gene: TRBV20-1
d_gene: TRBD2
CDR3aa: CSAGGSGGSEETQYF
CDR3nt: TGCAGTGCAGGAGGTAGCGGGGGGTCGGAAGAGACCCAGTACTTC

j_gene: TRBJ1-2
abundance: many
v_gene: TRBV5-1
d_gene: NA
CDR3aa: CASSLARGNYGYTF
CDR3nt: TGTGCCAGCAGCTTAGCGCGGGGGAACTATGGCTACACCTTC

j_gene: TRBJ2-1
abundance: NA
v_gene: TRBV4-1
d_gene: TRBD1
CDR3aa: CASSQGDSSSYNEQFF
CDR3nt: TGCGCCAGCAGCCAAGGGGACAGCAGTTCATACAATGAGCAGTTCTTC

j_gene: TRBJ2-3
abundance: NA
v_gene: TRBV12-3/TRBV12-4
d_gene: NA
CDR3aa: CASGPRGFDRDTQYF
CDR3nt: TGTGCCAGCGGCCCGCGGGGATTTGATAGGGATACGCAGTATTTT

j_gene: TRBJ2-7
abundance: NA
v_gene: TRBV28
d_gene: TRBD1
CDR3aa: CASSPRTGRFEQYF
CDR3nt: TGTGCCAGCAGCCCCAGGACAGGGCGCTTCGAGCAGTACTTC

j_gene: TRBJ2-5
abundance: NA
v_gene: TRBV4-2
d_gene: TRBD2
CDR3aa: CASSPGIAGGPETQYF
CDR3nt: TGTGCCAGCAGCCCAGGAATAGCGGGGGGGCCAGAGACCCAGTACTTC

j_gene: TRBJ1-1
abundance: NA
v_gene: TRBV29-1
d_gene: NA
CDR3aa: CSVRRQGGTEAFF
CDR3nt: TGCAGCGTCCGCAGGCAGGGAGGAACTGAAGCTTTCTTT

j_gene: TRBJ2-7
abundance: few
v_gene: TRBV6-5
d_gene: TRBD2
CDR3aa: CASRPSGVIYEQYF
CDR3nt: TGTGCCAGCAGACCTAGCGGGGTTATCTACGAGCAGTACTTC

j_gene: TRBJ2-3
abundance: few
v_gene: TRBV29-1
d_gene: NA
CDR3aa: CSVAGGLNTQYF
CDR3nt: TGCAGCGTCGCCGGCGGACTGAATACGCAGTATTTT

j_gene: TRBJ1-6
abundance: NA
v_gene: TRBV7-2
d_gene: NA
CDR3aa: CASSSGMLSNSPLHF
CDR3nt: TGTGCCAGCAGTTCAGGGATGTTGAGTAATTCACCCCTCCACTTT

j_gene: TRBJ1-6
abundance: few
v_gene: TRBV20-1
d_gene: NA
CDR3aa: CSARDEGRVDNSPLHF
CDR3nt: TGCAGTGCTAGAGATGAGGGGCGAGTGGATAATTCACCCCTCCACTTT

j_gene: TRBJ2-3
abundance: NA
v_gene: TRBV7-9
d_gene: TRBD2
CDR3aa: CASSFEGLVTDTQYF
CDR3nt: TGTGCCAGCAGCTTCGAGGGACTAGTGACAGATACGCAGTATTTT

j_gene: TRBJ2-1
abundance: NA
v_gene: TRBV20-1
d_gene: NA
CDR3aa: CSAREIGDEQFF
CDR3nt: TGCAGTGCTAGAGAAATTGGGGACGAGCAGTTCTTC

j_gene: TRBJ1-5
abundance: NA
v_gene: TRBV6-2/TRBV6-3
d_gene: TRBD1
CDR3aa: CASADADRGQNQPQHF
CDR3nt: TGTGCCAGCGCTGATGCGGACAGGGGGCAGAATCAGCCCCAGCATTTT

j_gene: TRBJ1-1
abundance: few
v_gene: TRBV5-1
d_gene: TRBD1
CDR3aa: CASSSGGHTEAFF
CDR3nt: TGCGCCAGCAGCTCAGGGGGCCACACTGAAGCTTTCTTT

j_gene: TRBJ2-1
abundance: few
v_gene: TRBV7-2
d_gene: TRBD2
CDR3aa: CASITLTGGPSEQFF
CDR3nt: TGTGCCAGCATCACTTTAACGGGGGGGCCTAGTGAGCAGTTCTTC

j_gene: TRBJ2-4
abundance: once
v_gene: TRBV24-1
d_gene: TRBD1
CDR3aa: CATSDYRGSGKNIQYF
CDR3nt: TGTGCCACCAGTGATTACAGGGGATCGGGCAAAAACATTCAGTACTTC

j_gene: TRBJ2-6
abundance: NA
v_gene: TRBV5-5
d_gene: NA
CDR3aa: CASSLIGESGANVLTF
CDR3nt: TGTGCCAGCAGCTTGATTGGAGAATCTGGGGCCAACGTCCTGACTTTC

j_gene: TRBJ2-7
abundance: once
v_gene: TRBV20-1
d_gene: NA
CDR3aa: CSAFNGYEQYF
CDR3nt: TGCAGTGCCTTCAATGGCTACGAGCAGTACTTC

j_gene: TRBJ2-5
abundance: NA
v_gene: TRBV6-6
d_gene: NA
CDR3aa: CASSPTGTPGTQYF
CDR3nt: TGTGCCAGCAGTCCGACCGGGACTCCGGGGACCCAGTACTTC

j_gene: TRBJ1-5
abundance: few
v_gene: TRBV4-1
d_gene: TRBD1
CDR3aa: CASSQGQGASNQPQHF
CDR3nt: TGCGCCAGCAGCCAAGGACAGGGGGCGAGCAATCAGCCCCAGCATTTT

j_gene: TRBJ1-2
abundance: few
v_gene: TRBV16
d_gene: TRBD1
CDR3aa: CASSQLPAGGQGVAYTF
CDR3nt: TGTGCCAGCAGCCAACTACCAGCCGGGGGACAGGGGGTTGCCTACACCTTC

j_gene: TRBJ2-5
abundance: NA
v_gene: TRBV20-1
d_gene: TRBD1
CDR3aa: CSARPGQGGQETQYF
CDR3nt: TGCAGTGCTAGACCCGGACAGGGTGGGCAAGAGACCCAGTACTTC

j_gene: TRBJ2-1
abundance: few
v_gene: TRBV7-7
d_gene: NA
CDR3aa: CASSLRVGGGLNEQFF
CDR3nt: TGTGCTAGCAGTCTAAGAGTAGGCGGGGGCCTCAATGAGCAGTTCTTC

j_gene: TRBJ2-4
abundance: few
v_gene: TRBV12-3/TRBV12-4
d_gene: NA
CDR3aa: CASSFGLHIQYF
CDR3nt: TGTGCCAGCAGTTTCGGGTTGCACATTCAGTACTTC

j_gene: TRBJ1-1
abundance: NA
v_gene: TRBV12-3/TRBV12-4
d_gene: NA
CDR3aa: CASSLRQGNIEAFF
CDR3nt: TGTGCCAGCAGTTTAAGGCAGGGGAACATTGAAGCTTTCTTT

j_gene: TRBJ2-7
abundance: NA
v_gene: TRBV5-6
d_gene: TRBD2
CDR3aa: CASSEGERGSYEQYF
CDR3nt: TGTGCCAGCAGCGAAGGGGAGCGGGGCTCCTACGAGCAGTACTTC

j_gene: TRBJ1-4
abundance: few
v_gene: TRBV20-1
d_gene: TRBD1
CDR3aa: CSASGGGREKLFF
CDR3nt: TGCAGTGCTTCAGGGGGTGGAAGAGAAAAACTGTTTTTT

j_gene: TRBJ2-7
abundance: few
v_gene: TRBV28
d_gene: TRBD1
CDR3aa: CASSDTTGLDYEQYF
CDR3nt: TGTGCCAGCAGCGATACGACAGGGTTGGACTACGAGCAGTACTTC

j_gene: TRBJ2-1
abundance: few
v_gene: TRBV7-2
d_gene: TRBD1
CDR3aa: CASSSIVGQGPRSEQFF
CDR3nt: TGTGCCAGCAGCTCTATTGTGGGACAGGGGCCCAGGTCTGAGCAGTTCTTC

j_gene: TRBJ2-1
abundance: few
v_gene: TRBV9
d_gene: NA
CDR3aa: CASSVELGPWNEQFF
CDR3nt: TGTGCCAGCAGCGTAGAACTGGGGCCCTGGAATGAGCAGTTCTTC

j_gene: TRBJ2-3
abundance: NA
v_gene: TRBV18
d_gene: NA
CDR3aa: CASPRGSSTDTQYF
CDR3nt: TGTGCCAGCCCCAGGGGCTCTAGCACAGATACGCAGTATTTT

j_gene: TRBJ2-7
abundance: NA
v_gene: TRBV4-3
d_gene: TRBD1
CDR3aa: CASSQDPRQGGYEQYF
CDR3nt: TGCGCCAGCAGCCAAGATCCGCGACAGGGGGGCTACGAGCAGTACTTC

j_gene: TRBJ2-5
abundance: few
v_gene: TRBV5-1
d_gene: TRBD2
CDR3aa: CASSLSRTSGGLQETQYF
CDR3nt: TGCGCCAGCAGCTTATCTCGGACTAGCGGGGGATTACAAGAGACCCAGTACTTC

j_gene: TRBJ2-4
abundance: NA
v_gene: TRBV20-1
d_gene: NA
CDR3aa: CSARVRAGSVKNIQYF
CDR3nt: TGCAGTGCTAGAGTCCGGGCGGGGTCGGTCAAAAACATTCAGTACTTC

j_gene: TRBJ2-7
abundance: few
v_gene: TRBV7-6
d_gene: NA
CDR3aa: CASSLLTERAPGEQYF
CDR3nt: TGTGCCAGCAGCCTATTGACAGAGAGAGCCCCTGGCGAGCAGTACTTC

j_gene: TRBJ2-1
abundance: NA
v_gene: TRBV20-1
d_gene: NA
CDR3aa: CSARDRVLAVSSYNEQFF
CDR3nt: TGCAGTGCTAGAGATCGGGTGTTAGCGGTTAGCTCCTACAATGAGCAGTTCTTC

j_gene: TRBJ2-5
abundance: NA
v_gene: TRBV20-1
d_gene: TRBD2
CDR3aa: CSAWSGSGGYQETQYF
CDR3nt: TGCAGTGCTTGGTCTGGTAGCGGGGGGTACCAAGAGACCCAGTACTTC

j_gene: TRBJ2-5
abundance: NA
v_gene: TRBV4-3
d_gene: TRBD1
CDR3aa: CASSSQDRGGETQYF
CDR3nt: TGCGCCAGCAGCTCCCAGGACAGGGGCGGGGAGACCCAGTACTTC

j_gene: TRBJ1-2
abundance: NA
v_gene: TRBV7-2
d_gene: NA
CDR3aa: CASSPVGAYGYTF
CDR3nt: TGTGCCAGCAGCCCGGTAGGGGCCTATGGCTACACCTTC

j_gene: TRBJ2-1
abundance: few
v_gene: TRBV7-9
d_gene: TRBD2
CDR3aa: CASSLRRGTSGDLNEQFF
CDR3nt: TGTGCCAGCAGCTTACGACGGGGGACTAGCGGGGACCTCAATGAGCAGTTCTTC

j_gene: TRBJ1-2
abundance: NA
v_gene: TRBV6-2/TRBV6-3
d_gene: NA
CDR3aa: CASTLQALLGYTF
CDR3nt: TGTGCCAGCACCCTACAGGCTCTATTGGGCTACACCTTC

j_gene: TRBJ2-7
abundance: NA
v_gene: TRBV10-3
d_gene: NA
CDR3aa: CAISQDRASYNEQYF
CDR3nt: TGTGCCATCAGTCAGGACAGAGCATCCTACAATGAGCAGTACTTC

j_gene: TRBJ2-1
abundance: few
v_gene: TRBV20-1
d_gene: TRBD2
CDR3aa: CSAHASGGPYNEQFF
CDR3nt: TGCAGTGCGCACGCTAGCGGGGGGCCATACAATGAGCAGTTCTTC

j_gene: TRBJ2-1
abundance: NA
v_gene: TRBV5-1
d_gene: TRBD1
CDR3aa: CASSHGPDRGDEQFF
CDR3nt: TGCGCCAGCAGCCACGGCCCGGACAGGGGCGATGAGCAGTTCTTC

j_gene: TRBJ2-3
abundance: NA
v_gene: TRBV3-1
d_gene: NA
CDR3aa: CASSQEKAPRQHRATQYF
CDR3nt: TGTGCCAGCAGCCAAGAAAAGGCCCCTCGCCAACACAGGGCAACGCAGTATTTT

j_gene: TRBJ2-7
abundance: NA
v_gene: TRBV10-3
d_gene: TRBD1
CDR3aa: CAISEGGTGNDEQYF
CDR3nt: TGTGCCATCAGTGAGGGCGGGACAGGGAATGACGAGCAGTACTTC

j_gene: TRBJ1-5
abundance: NA
v_gene: TRBV2
d_gene: TRBD1
CDR3aa: CASIEGQGGQPQHF
CDR3nt: TGTGCCAGCATTGAAGGACAGGGTGGACAGCCCCAGCATTTT

j_gene: TRBJ2-7
abundance: NA
v_gene: TRBV6-5
d_gene: NA
CDR3aa: CASSYSGDGSYEQYF
CDR3nt: TGTGCCAGCAGTTACTCGGGGGACGGCTCCTACGAGCAGTACTTC

j_gene: TRBJ2-3
abundance: few
v_gene: TRBV9
d_gene: NA
CDR3aa: CASSVGPLTDTQYF
CDR3nt: TGTGCCAGCAGCGTAGGACCGCTCACAGATACGCAGTATTTT

j_gene: TRBJ2-1
abundance: once
v_gene: TRBV20-1
d_gene: NA
CDR3aa: CSADRDPPNDEQFF
CDR3nt: TGCAGTGCTGACCGGGACCCCCCGAATGATGAGCAGTTCTTC

j_gene: TRBJ2-1
abundance: once
v_gene: TRBV13
d_gene: TRBD1
CDR3aa: CASSPPTGRLGEQFF
CDR3nt: TGTGCCAGCAGCCCGCCGACAGGGCGGCTTGGGGAGCAGTTCTTC